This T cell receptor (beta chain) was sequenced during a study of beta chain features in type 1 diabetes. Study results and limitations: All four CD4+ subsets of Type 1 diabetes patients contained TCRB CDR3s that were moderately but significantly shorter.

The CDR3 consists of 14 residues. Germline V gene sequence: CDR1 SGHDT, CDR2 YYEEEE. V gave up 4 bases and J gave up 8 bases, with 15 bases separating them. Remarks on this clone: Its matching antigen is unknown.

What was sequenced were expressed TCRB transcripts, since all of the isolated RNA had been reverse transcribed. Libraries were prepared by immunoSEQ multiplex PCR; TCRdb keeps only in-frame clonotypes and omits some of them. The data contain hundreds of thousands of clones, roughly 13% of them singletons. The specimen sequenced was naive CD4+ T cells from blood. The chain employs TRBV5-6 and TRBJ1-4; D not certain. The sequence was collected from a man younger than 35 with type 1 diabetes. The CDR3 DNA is TGTGCCAGCAGCCCCGGAGCCGGAGGGGAAAAACTGTTTTTT. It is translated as CASSPGAGGEKLFF.